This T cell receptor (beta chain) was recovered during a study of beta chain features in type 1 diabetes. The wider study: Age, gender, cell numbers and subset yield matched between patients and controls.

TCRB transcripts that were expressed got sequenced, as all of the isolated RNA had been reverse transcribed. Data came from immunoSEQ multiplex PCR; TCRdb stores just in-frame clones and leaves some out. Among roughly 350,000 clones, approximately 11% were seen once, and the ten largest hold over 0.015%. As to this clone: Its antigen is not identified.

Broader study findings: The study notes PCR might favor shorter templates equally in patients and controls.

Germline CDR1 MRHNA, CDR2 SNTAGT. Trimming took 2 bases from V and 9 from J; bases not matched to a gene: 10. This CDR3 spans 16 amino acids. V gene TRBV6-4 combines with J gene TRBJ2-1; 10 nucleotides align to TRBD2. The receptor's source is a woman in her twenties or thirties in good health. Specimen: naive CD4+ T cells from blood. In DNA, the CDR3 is TGTGCCAGCAGTGACCGAGCGGGAGGGCCTATAGTTGAGCAGTTCTTC. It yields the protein CASSDRAGGPIVEQFF.